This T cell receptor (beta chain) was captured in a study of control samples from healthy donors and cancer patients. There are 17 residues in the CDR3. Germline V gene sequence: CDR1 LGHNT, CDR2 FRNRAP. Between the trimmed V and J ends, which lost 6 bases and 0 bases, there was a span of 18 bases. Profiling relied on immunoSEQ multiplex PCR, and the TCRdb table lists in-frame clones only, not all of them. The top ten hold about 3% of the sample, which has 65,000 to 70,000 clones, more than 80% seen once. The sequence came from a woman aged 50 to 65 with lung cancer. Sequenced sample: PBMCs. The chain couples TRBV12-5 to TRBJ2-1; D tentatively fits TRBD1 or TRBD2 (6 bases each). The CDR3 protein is CASGSNWGAPSYNEQFF. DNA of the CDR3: TGTGCTAGTGGCTCTAACTGGGGGGCCCCCTCCTACAATGAGCAGTTCTTC.